This TCR beta chain was profiled in a study of PD-1 blockade in classical Hodgkin lymphoma. Time point meaning: newly diagnosed, previously untreated cHL patient sample. Magnetic negative selection was used to purify CD4+ T cells from thawed PBMCs. Assay: immunoSEQ multiplex PCR; the TCRdb copy retains only in-frame clones and omits some. This table has 15,000 to 19,000 clones, 70% to 90% appearing once. The CDR3 runs 17 residues. Germline lookup yields CDR1 SGHAT and CDR2 FQNNGV. Trimming pared 2 bases from V and 0 bases from J, leaving 14 bases between. Material for sequencing was CD4+ T cells from blood. The chain has TRBV11-2 and TRBJ2-1, with TRBD2 as a possible D gene (6 bases). The receptor comes from a human donor with classical Hodgkin lymphoma. The CDR3: CASSLFSGMSSYNEQFF. The CDR3, as DNA: TGTGCCAGCAGCTTATTTAGCGGAATGAGCTCCTACAATGAGCAGTTCTTC.